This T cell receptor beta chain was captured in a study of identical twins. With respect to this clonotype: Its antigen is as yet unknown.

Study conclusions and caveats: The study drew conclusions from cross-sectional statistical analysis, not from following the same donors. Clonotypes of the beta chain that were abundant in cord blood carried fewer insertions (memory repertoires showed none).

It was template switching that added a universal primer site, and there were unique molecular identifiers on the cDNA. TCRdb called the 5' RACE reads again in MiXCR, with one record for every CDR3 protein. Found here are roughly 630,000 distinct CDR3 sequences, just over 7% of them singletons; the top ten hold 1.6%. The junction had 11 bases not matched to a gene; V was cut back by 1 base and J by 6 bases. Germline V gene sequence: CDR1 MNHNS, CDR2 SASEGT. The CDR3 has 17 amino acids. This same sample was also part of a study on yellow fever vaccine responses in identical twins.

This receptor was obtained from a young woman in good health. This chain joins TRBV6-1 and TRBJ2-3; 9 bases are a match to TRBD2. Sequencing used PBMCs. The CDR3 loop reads CASSEVSGGRVLDTQYF. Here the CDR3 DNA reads TGTGCCAGCAGTGAAGTTTCAGGCGGGAGGGTCTTGGATACGCAGTATTTT.